These T cell receptor beta chains were read from a single sample in a study of identical twins. TCRdb re-called the 5' RACE reads through MiXCR, storing one row per CDR3 protein. The data hold about 240,000 distinct CDR3 sequences, with about 10% observed a single time. Sequenced: memory T cells sorted from blood. The receptors here all came from a man in his forties or fifties in good health. Both conserved end residues are part of each CDR3. The D gene is left open where the match is weak. Some rows have no size entry. The others give once, few or many, or a class for an expanded clone.

>few|TRBV9|TRBD2|TRBJ2-5
CASSVGWLAAETQYF
TGTGCCAGCAGCGTCGGTTGGCTAGCGGCAGAGACCCAGTACTTC
>.|TRBV4-1|.|TRBJ2-2
CASSQETLFPGELFF
TGCGCCAGCAGCCAAGAAACCTTATTCCCCGGGGAGCTGTTTTTT
>.|TRBV11-2|TRBD1|TRBJ1-3
CASSLTGPPAGNTIYF
TGTGCCAGCAGCTTGACAGGGCCTCCCGCTGGAAACACCATATATTTT
>.|TRBV28|.|TRBJ2-1
CASSLTVFGSYNEQFF
TGTGCCAGCAGTCTCACAGTCTTTGGGTCCTACAATGAGCAGTTCTTC
>.|TRBV7-6|.|TRBJ2-7
CASSLTEMSVQQYF
TGTGCCAGCAGCTTAACGGAGATGTCTGTGCAGCAGTACTTC
>.|TRBV12-3/TRBV12-4|TRBD2|TRBJ2-5
CASSLARLAVEQETQYF
TGTGCCAGCAGTTTAGCTCGACTAGCGGTAGAACAAGAGACCCAGTACTTC
>many|TRBV5-1|TRBD1|TRBJ1-6
CASSFGTGENSPLHF
TGCGCCAGCAGCTTCGGGACAGGGGAGAATTCACCCCTCCACTTT
>.|TRBV27|.|TRBJ2-5
CASSLSLPIQETQYF
TGTGCCAGCAGTTTATCGCTTCCCATCCAAGAGACCCAGTACTTC
>many|TRBV5-1|.|TRBJ2-5
CASSRTTTGLGETQYF
TGCGCCAGCAGCCGGACTACCACAGGGTTAGGGGAGACCCAGTACTTC
>few|TRBV12-3/TRBV12-4|TRBD2|TRBJ2-1
CASSLAGGRDEQFF
TGTGCCAGCAGCCTAGCGGGGGGGCGGGATGAGCAGTTCTTC
>.|TRBV28|TRBD1|TRBJ2-1
CASSFRGRGLYNEQFF
TGTGCCAGCAGTTTTAGGGGGCGAGGGCTTTACAATGAGCAGTTCTTC
>.|TRBV6-1|TRBD1|TRBJ1-2
CASILLTGVYGYTF
TGTGCCAGCATCCTCCTAACAGGGGTCTATGGCTACACCTTC
>.|TRBV7-2|TRBD2|TRBJ2-7
CASSLGSLAVEQSF
TGTGCCAGCAGCTTAGGGTCACTAGCGGTCGAGCAGTCCTTC
>many|TRBV5-1|.|TRBJ2-1
CASSLDGERTLSYNEQFF
TGCGCCAGCAGCTTGGATGGTGAGCGGACCCTCTCCTACAATGAGCAGTTCTTC
>.|TRBV6-1|TRBD1|TRBJ1-1
CASRRTQGGTEAFF
TGTGCCAGCAGGCGAACACAGGGGGGAACTGAAGCTTTCTTT
>.|TRBV4-2|TRBD2|TRBJ2-1
CASSQDLAGVLEQFF
TGTGCCAGCAGCCAAGATCTAGCGGGAGTCCTTGAGCAGTTCTTC
>many|TRBV9|.|TRBJ2-7
CASSSGPLRGQYF
TGTGCCAGCAGCTCCGGTCCCCTACGAGGGCAGTACTTC
>.|TRBV7-2|.|TRBJ2-7
CASSLVVLPYEQYF
TGTGCCAGCAGCTTAGTGGTCTTGCCATACGAGCAGTACTTC
>.|TRBV12-3/TRBV12-4|.|TRBJ2-7
CASSLGPVGSTYEQYF
TGTGCCAGCAGTCTAGGACCCGTCGGCTCTACCTACGAGCAGTACTTC
>many|TRBV15|.|TRBJ2-2
CATSRDMIPPGELFF
TGTGCCACCAGCAGAGATATGATCCCTCCGGGGGAGCTGTTTTTT
>few|TRBV19|.|TRBJ2-6
CASKGSGANVLTF
TGTGCCAGTAAGGGCTCTGGGGCCAACGTCCTGACTTTC
>many|TRBV27|.|TRBJ2-5
CASSLGNQETQYF
TGTGCCAGCAGTTTAGGGAATCAAGAGACCCAGTACTTC
>few|TRBV6-1|TRBD1|TRBJ2-7
CASSPDRTLGEQYF
TGTGCCAGCAGCCCGGACAGGACCTTAGGCGAGCAGTACTTC
>few|TRBV7-9|.|TRBJ1-6
CASSLELEFSPLHF
TGTGCCAGCAGCTTAGAGTTAGAGTTCTCACCCCTCCACTTT
>few|TRBV19|TRBD1|TRBJ2-5
CASSKRTGLAPGETQYF
TGTGCCAGTAGTAAGAGGACAGGGCTAGCGCCGGGGGAGACCCAGTACTTC
>many|TRBV20-1|TRBD1|TRBJ1-6
CSARPSGTARSPLHF
TGCAGTGCTAGGCCATCCGGGACAGCGAGGTCACCCCTCCACTTT
>.|TRBV5-1|TRBD2|TRBJ2-5
CASSLDGSGGAETQYF
TGCGCCAGCAGCTTGGATGGTAGCGGGGGGGCTGAGACCCAGTACTTC
>few|TRBV28|TRBD1|TRBJ2-5
CASTEDRGIFETQYF
TGTGCCAGCACCGAGGACAGGGGTATTTTCGAGACCCAGTACTTC
>.|TRBV5-1|TRBD1|TRBJ2-5
CASSWRDRTETQYF
TGCGCCAGCAGCTGGCGGGACAGGACAGAGACCCAGTACTTC
>many|TRBV2|.|TRBJ2-2
CASRRTETGELFF
TGTGCCAGCAGGAGGACAGAAACCGGGGAGCTGTTTTTT
>few|TRBV6-5|.|TRBJ1-5
CASSYSPGEDQPQHF
TGTGCCAGCAGTTACTCCCCGGGGGAGGATCAGCCCCAGCATTTT
>few|TRBV7-9|TRBD2|TRBJ2-1
CASSPRTSGEGEQFF
TGTGCCAGCAGCCCGAGGACTAGCGGGGAGGGTGAGCAGTTCTTC
>few|TRBV7-2|.|TRBJ1-2
CASSPEQGWYGYTF
TGTGCCAGCAGCCCAGAACAGGGCTGGTATGGCTACACCTTC
>many|TRBV12-3/TRBV12-4|.|TRBJ2-2
CASSPTGMGRDSNTGELFF
TGTGCCAGCAGCCCCACGGGGATGGGACGAGATTCGAACACCGGGGAGCTGTTTTTT
>few|TRBV12-3/TRBV12-4|.|TRBJ2-5
CASTAPGNQETQYF
TGTGCCAGCACTGCCCCAGGAAACCAAGAGACCCAGTACTTC
>few|TRBV18|TRBD1|TRBJ1-1
CASSGVGGYGNTEAFF
TGTGCCAGCTCAGGAGTAGGGGGCTACGGTAACACTGAAGCTTTCTTT
>.|TRBV28|.|TRBJ2-7
CASSFPNSYEQYF
TGTGCCAGCAGTTTTCCGAACTCCTACGAGCAGTACTTC
>many|TRBV12-3/TRBV12-4|.|TRBJ1-6
CASRDGWSSYNSPLHF
TGTGCCAGCCGGGACGGTTGGAGCTCCTATAATTCACCCCTCCACTTT
>.|TRBV6-1|.|TRBJ2-3
CATWGGARDTQYF
TGTGCCACTTGGGGGGGGGCAAGAGATACGCAGTATTTT
>few|TRBV3-1|.|TRBJ2-1
CASSQDRISPPLADEQFF
TGTGCCAGCAGCCAAGATCGGATTAGTCCTCCCCTCGCCGATGAGCAGTTCTTC
>.|TRBV28|.|TRBJ1-6
CASSYRPRGFSNSPLHF
TGTGCCAGCAGTTACCGTCCGCGGGGATTTAGTAATTCACCCCTCCACTTT
>few|TRBV6-1|.|TRBJ2-2
CASRRQGTGELFF
TGTGCCAGCAGACGACAAGGAACCGGGGAGCTGTTTTTT
>few|TRBV15|.|TRBJ2-7
CATSREGGSYEQYF
TGTGCCACCAGCAGAGAAGGCGGCTCCTACGAGCAGTACTTC
>few|TRBV10-2|.|TRBJ1-4
CASSGGFEKLFF
TGCGCCAGCAGCGGGGGATTCGAAAAACTGTTTTTT
>few|TRBV6-5|.|TRBJ1-2
CASSYSLGSGGYTF
TGTGCCAGCAGTTACTCGTTGGGGTCCGGTGGCTACACCTTC
>.|TRBV4-3|.|TRBJ1-2
CASSQEHETPNYGYTF
TGCGCCAGCAGCCAAGAGCACGAGACACCGAACTATGGCTACACCTTC
>few|TRBV20-1|TRBD1|TRBJ1-6
CSAPGRTGNSPLHF
TGCAGTGCCCCCGGGCGGACAGGCAATTCACCCCTCCACTTT
>.|TRBV5-5|TRBD1|TRBJ2-2
CASSLRPDRVGTGELFF
TGTGCCAGCAGCTTGCGGCCCGACAGGGTTGGCACCGGGGAGCTGTTTTTT
>many|TRBV25-1|TRBD2|TRBJ2-1
CASSAPGLAAYNEQFF
TGTGCCAGCAGTGCCCCGGGACTAGCGGCCTACAATGAGCAGTTCTTC